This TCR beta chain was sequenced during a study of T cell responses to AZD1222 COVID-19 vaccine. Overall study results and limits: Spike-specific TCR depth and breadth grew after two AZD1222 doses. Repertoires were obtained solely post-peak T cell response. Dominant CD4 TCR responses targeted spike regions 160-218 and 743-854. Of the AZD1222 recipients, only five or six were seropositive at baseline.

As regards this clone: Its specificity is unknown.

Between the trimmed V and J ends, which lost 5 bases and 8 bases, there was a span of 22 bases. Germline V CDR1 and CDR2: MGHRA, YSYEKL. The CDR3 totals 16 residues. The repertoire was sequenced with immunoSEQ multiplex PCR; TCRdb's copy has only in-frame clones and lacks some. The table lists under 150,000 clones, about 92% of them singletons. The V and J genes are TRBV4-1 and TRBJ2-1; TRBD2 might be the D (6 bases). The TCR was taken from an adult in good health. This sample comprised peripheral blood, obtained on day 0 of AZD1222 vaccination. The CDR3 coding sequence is TGCGCCAGCAGCGCACATCATGGCGGGATAGTATATGAGCAGTTCTTC. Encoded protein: CASSAHHGGIVYEQFF.